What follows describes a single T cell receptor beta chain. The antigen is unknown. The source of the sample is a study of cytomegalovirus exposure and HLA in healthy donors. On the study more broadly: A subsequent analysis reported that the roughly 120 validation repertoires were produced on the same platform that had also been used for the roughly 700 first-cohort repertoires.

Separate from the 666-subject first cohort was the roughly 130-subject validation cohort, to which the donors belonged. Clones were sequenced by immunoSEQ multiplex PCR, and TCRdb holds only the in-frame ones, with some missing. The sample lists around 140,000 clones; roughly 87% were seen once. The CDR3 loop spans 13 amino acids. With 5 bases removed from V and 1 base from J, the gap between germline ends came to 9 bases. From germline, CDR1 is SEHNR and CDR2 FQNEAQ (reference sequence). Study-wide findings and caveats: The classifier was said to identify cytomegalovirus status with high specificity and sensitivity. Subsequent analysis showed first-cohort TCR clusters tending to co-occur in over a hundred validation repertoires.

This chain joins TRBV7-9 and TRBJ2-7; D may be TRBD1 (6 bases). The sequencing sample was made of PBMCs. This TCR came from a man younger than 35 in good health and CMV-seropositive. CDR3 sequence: CASSPGTSYEQYF. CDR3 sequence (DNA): TGTGCCAGCAGCCCGGGGACATCCTACGAGCAGTACTTC.